This is a list of T cell receptor beta chains from one sample in a study of blood T cell repertoires in COVID-19. Repertoires were generated with immunoSEQ multiplex PCR, while TCRdb's copy carries only in-frame clones and drops some. The data show 200,000 to 250,000 clones, approximately 83% seen once. Sequencing was performed on PBMCs or T cells enriched from blood (not recorded which). The receptors here all came from a woman aged 45-65 years who had been exposed to COVID-19. The CDR3 runs from the conserved cysteine through the conserved F or W. A D gene is named only where the DNA matches it firmly. Only some rows state a clone size, as once, few, many or a class for expanded clones.

v_gene: TRBV6-5; d_gene: TRBD1; j_gene: TRBJ2-5; abundance: -; CDR3aa: CASRGGQLYGGTQYF; CDR3nt: TGTGCCAGCAGAGGGGGACAGCTCTATGGGGGGACCCAGTACTTC
v_gene: TRBV14; d_gene: -; j_gene: TRBJ1-1; abundance: -; CDR3aa: CASSQGRMNTEAFF; CDR3nt: TGTGCCAGCAGCCAAGGGCGGATGAACACTGAAGCTTTCTTT
v_gene: TRBV7-2; d_gene: -; j_gene: TRBJ1-1; abundance: -; CDR3aa: CASSPLRRESTEAFF; CDR3nt: TGTGCCAGCAGCCCCCTTAGGAGGGAGAGCACTGAAGCTTTCTTT
v_gene: TRBV21-1; d_gene: -; j_gene: TRBJ1-2; abundance: -; CDR3aa: CASSLRTWAVGGYTF; CDR3nt: TGTGCCAGCAGCCTACGGACATGGGCGGTGGGAGGCTACACCTTC
v_gene: TRBV7-9; d_gene: -; j_gene: TRBJ2-7; abundance: -; CDR3aa: CASSDRAYEQYF; CDR3nt: TGTGCCAGCAGCGACAGAGCCTACGAGCAGTACTTC
v_gene: TRBV15; d_gene: TRBD2; j_gene: TRBJ2-2; abundance: -; CDR3aa: CATKSGLGIGELFF; CDR3nt: TGTGCCACCAAGTCCGGACTAGGAATCGGGGAGCTGTTTTTT
v_gene: TRBV5-5; d_gene: -; j_gene: TRBJ2-2; abundance: -; CDR3aa: CASSLTGTGELFF; CDR3nt: TGTGCCAGCAGCTTGACAGGCACCGGGGAGCTGTTTTTT
v_gene: TRBV5-1; d_gene: -; j_gene: TRBJ2-3; abundance: -; CDR3aa: CASSVGLSTDTQYF; CDR3nt: TGCGCCAGCAGCGTGGGACTCTCCACAGATACGCAGTATTTT
v_gene: TRBV9; d_gene: -; j_gene: TRBJ1-6; abundance: -; CDR3aa: CASSVRGSSPLHF; CDR3nt: TGTGCCAGCAGCGTCCGGGGGAGTTCACCCCTCCACTTT
v_gene: TRBV19; d_gene: TRBD2; j_gene: TRBJ2-5; abundance: -; CDR3aa: CASSTRGGKETQYF; CDR3nt: TGTGCCAGTAGTACCCGGGGGGGCAAAGAGACCCAGTACTTC
v_gene: TRBV4-2; d_gene: -; j_gene: TRBJ1-1; abundance: -; CDR3aa: CASSPRGSTEAFF; CDR3nt: TGTGCCAGCAGCCCCAGGGGCAGCACTGAAGCTTTCTTT
v_gene: TRBV27; d_gene: -; j_gene: TRBJ1-2; abundance: -; CDR3aa: CASSSLTGSGYTF; CDR3nt: TGTGCCAGCAGTAGCCTGACAGGAAGCGGCTACACCTTC
v_gene: TRBV6-4; d_gene: TRBD1; j_gene: TRBJ2-3; abundance: -; CDR3aa: CASSDGQDTQYF; CDR3nt: TGTGCCAGCAGTGACGGACAGGACACGCAGTATTTT
v_gene: TRBV12-3/TRBV12-4; d_gene: -; j_gene: TRBJ1-2; abundance: few; CDR3aa: CASSLGSNYGYTF; CDR3nt: TGTGCCAGCAGTTTGGGCAGCAACTATGGCTACACCTTC
v_gene: TRBV7-2; d_gene: -; j_gene: TRBJ2-1; abundance: -; CDR3aa: CASSFTGNSYNEQFF; CDR3nt: TGTGCCAGCAGCTTCACAGGGAACTCCTACAATGAGCAGTTCTTC
v_gene: TRBV6-2/TRBV6-3; d_gene: -; j_gene: TRBJ2-1; abundance: -; CDR3aa: CASSRPGQVYNEQFF; CDR3nt: TGTGCCAGCAGCCGCCCCGGACAAGTCTACAATGAGCAGTTCTTC
v_gene: TRBV5-8; d_gene: -; j_gene: TRBJ2-3; abundance: -; CDR3aa: CASSLVSTTGTDTQYF; CDR3nt: TGTGCCAGCAGCTTGGTTAGCACCACAGGAACGGATACGCAGTATTTT
v_gene: TRBV7-9; d_gene: -; j_gene: TRBJ2-2; abundance: -; CDR3aa: CASSLRTTTTGELFF; CDR3nt: TGTGCCAGCAGCCTTCGGACTACGACGACCGGGGAGCTGTTTTTT
v_gene: TRBV9; d_gene: -; j_gene: TRBJ1-2; abundance: once; CDR3aa: CASSVGPNPGGGYTF; CDR3nt: TGTGCCAGCAGCGTAGGGCCGAACCCCGGCGGTGGCTACACCTTC
v_gene: TRBV11-2; d_gene: -; j_gene: TRBJ2-3; abundance: -; CDR3aa: CASSLEGGGSDTQYF; CDR3nt: TGTGCCAGCAGCTTAGAGGGGGGGGGCTCAGATACGCAGTATTTT
v_gene: TRBV6-1; d_gene: -; j_gene: TRBJ1-5; abundance: -; CDR3aa: CASSEGGRGFDQPQHF; CDR3nt: TGTGCCAGCAGTGAAGGTGGCAGGGGATTCGATCAGCCCCAGCATTTT
v_gene: TRBV6-2/TRBV6-3; d_gene: -; j_gene: TRBJ1-2; abundance: -; CDR3aa: CASSDGLLYGYTF; CDR3nt: TGTGCCAGCAGTGACGGACTGCTCTATGGCTACACCTTC